The source of this TCR beta chain is a study of shared clonotypes between healthy human individuals. Study-level background: Three CD4 naive, three CD4 memory, two CD8 naive and one CD8 memory plate were used per donor.

Data came from immunoSEQ multiplex PCR; TCRdb stores just in-frame clones and leaves some out. The sample comprises some 2,500,000 clones, 85% to 95% of which are singletons, and roughly 0.34% rests with the top ten. The sample comprised naive CD4+ T cells from PBMCs. Subset: CD45RA+ positively selected. This receptor was obtained from a man younger than 35 in good health. Some clones in this sample may be carry-over from other donors' samples.

CDR3 amino acids: CASSSNGQGSGYTF. The CDR3, as DNA: TGCGCCAGCAGCTCAAACGGACAGGGTTCGGGCTACACCTTC. The chain uses TRBV5-1 and TRBJ1-2; 8 nucleotides line up with TRBD1. The V gene end was trimmed by 3 bases and the J gene end by 8 bases; junction bases not matched to a gene: 9. The V gene's germline CDR1 is SGHRS and CDR2 YFSETQ. The CDR3 is 14 amino acids.